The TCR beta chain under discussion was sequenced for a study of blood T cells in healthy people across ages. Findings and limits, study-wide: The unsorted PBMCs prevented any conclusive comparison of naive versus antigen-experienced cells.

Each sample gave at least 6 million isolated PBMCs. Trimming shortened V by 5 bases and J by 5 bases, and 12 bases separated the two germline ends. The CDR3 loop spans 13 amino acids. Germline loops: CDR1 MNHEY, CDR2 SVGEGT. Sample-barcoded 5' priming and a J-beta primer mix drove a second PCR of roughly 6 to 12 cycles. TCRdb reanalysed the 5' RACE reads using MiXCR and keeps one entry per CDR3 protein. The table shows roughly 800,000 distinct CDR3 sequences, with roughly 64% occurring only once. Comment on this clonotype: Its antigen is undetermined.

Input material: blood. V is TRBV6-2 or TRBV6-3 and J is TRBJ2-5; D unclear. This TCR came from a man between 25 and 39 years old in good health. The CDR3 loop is CASSGEWMETQYF. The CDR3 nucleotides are TGTGCCAGCAGTGGCGAGTGGATGGAGACCCAGTACTTC.